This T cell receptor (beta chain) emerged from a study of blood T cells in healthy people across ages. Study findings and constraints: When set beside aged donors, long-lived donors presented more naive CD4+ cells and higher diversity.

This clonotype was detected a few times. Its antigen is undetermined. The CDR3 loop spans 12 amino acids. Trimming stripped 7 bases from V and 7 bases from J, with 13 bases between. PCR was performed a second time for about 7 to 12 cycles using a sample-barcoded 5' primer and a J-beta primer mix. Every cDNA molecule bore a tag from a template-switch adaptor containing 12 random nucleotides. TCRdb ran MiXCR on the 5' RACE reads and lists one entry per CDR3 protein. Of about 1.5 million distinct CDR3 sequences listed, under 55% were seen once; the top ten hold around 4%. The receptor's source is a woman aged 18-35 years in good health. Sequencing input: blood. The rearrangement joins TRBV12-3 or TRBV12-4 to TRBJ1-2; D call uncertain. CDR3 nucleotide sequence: TGTGCCAGCACCCCGGGGAGTGGTGGCTACACCTTC. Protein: CASTPGSGGYTF.